The 12 T cell receptor beta chains presented below share a single source sample, sequenced in a study of CD8+ T cells in alopecia areata. cDNA reverse transcribed from extracted RNA served as the sequencing template. Assay: immunoSEQ multiplex PCR; the TCRdb copy retains only in-frame clones and omits some. Of around 65,000 clones listed, 45% to 55% are singletons. Material: CD8+ T cells sorted from blood, obtained at week 0. Receptor source: a human donor with alopecia areata.

V and J are TRBV5-1 and TRBJ2-1; a weak D match, TRBD2 (6 bases). The germline V gene encodes CDR1 SGHRS and CDR2 YFSETQ. Trimming took off 3 bases at V and 8 bases at J, with 6 bases between the two ends. The CDR3 length is 11 residues. CDR3 amino acids: CASSWGDEQFF. Here the CDR3 DNA reads TGCGCCAGCAGCTGGGGGGATGAGCAGTTCTTC.

There are a few counts of this clone. The V gene is TRBV6-6, the J gene TRBJ2-2; D unclear. Germline CDR1 MNHNY, CDR2 SVGAGI (reference sequence). This CDR3 spans 15 amino acids. Trimming pared 6 bases from V and 1 base from J, leaving 12 bases between. The CDR3 DNA is TGTGCCAGCAGGGTAGCCCCATGGAACACCGGGGAGCTGTTTTTT. Amino acid sequence: CASRVAPWNTGELFF.

The chain employs TRBV4-2 and TRBJ1-2; no clear D gene. The length of the CDR3 is 17 residues. In germline, CDR1 is LGHNA, CDR2 YNFKEQ. V was shortened by 0 bases and J by 0 bases, with 14 bases between the two germline ends. In nucleotides, the CDR3 is TGTGCCAGCAGCCAAGATCTTGAGAGTTTAGCTAACTATGGCTACACCTTC. Its translation: CASSQDLESLANYGYTF.

J is TRBJ2-2 and V is TRBV4-1, with D unclear. Trimming took 3 bases from V and 6 from J, leaving 14 bases between them. The germline gives CDR1 MGHRA, CDR2 YSYEKL. This CDR3 comprises 15 residues. CDR3 sequence reads: CASSQFELGAGELFF. Written as DNA, the CDR3 is TGCGCCAGCAGCCAGTTTGAATTGGGTGCCGGGGAGCTGTTTTTT.

This clone was recorded a few times. The rearrangement joins TRBV29-1 to TRBJ2-7, with D possibly matching TRBD2 (7 bases). Trimming took 6 bases from V and 6 from J, leaving 21 bases between them. Per germline, CDR1 SQVTM and CDR2 ANQGSEA. This CDR3 comprises 14 residues. CDR3 sequence reads: CSVLGGVDGSEQYF. DNA of the CDR3: TGCAGCGTGCTAGGGGGGGTAGACGGCTCCGAGCAGTACTTC.

This CDR3 is CASSLVASGFTDTQYF. The CDR3 nucleotides are TGTGCCAGCAGCTTAGTGGCTAGCGGATTCACAGATACGCAGTATTTT. The gene calls are TRBV7-8 and TRBJ2-3; TRBD2 matches at 7 bases. This CDR3 contains 16 residues. After removal of 1 base from V and 2 bases from J, the junction contained 6 bases not matched to a gene. The V gene's germline CDR1 is SGHVS and CDR2 FQNEAQ.

This chain connects TRBV30 to TRBJ2-7; no clear D. Trimming pared 4 bases from V and 5 bases from J, leaving 9 bases between. Germline CDR1 and CDR2: GTSNPN and SVGIG (reference sequence). The CDR3 has 11 residues. CDR3 nucleotides: TGTGCCTGGATTGTTGGTGACGAGCAGTACTTC. This gives the protein CAWIVGDEQYF.

This rearrangement joins TRBV29-1 to TRBJ1-2, with 9 bases identical to TRBD1. The CDR3 loop spans 13 amino acids. Germline V gene data show CDR1 as SQVTM and CDR2 as ANQGSEA. Trimming removed 7 bases from V and 2 bases from J; junction bases left unmatched: 5. The CDR3 nucleotides are TGCAGCGCCCAGACAGGGGGGAACTATGGCTACACCTTC. Translating it yields CSAQTGGNYGYTF.

J is TRBJ1-1 and V is TRBV9; unclear D gene. The germline V and J ends were trimmed by 3 bases and 3 bases, with 6 bases remaining between them. This CDR3 has 12 residues. Germline V CDR1 and CDR2: SGDLS, YYNGEE. CDR3 loop: CASSGRDTEAFF. CDR3 coding DNA: TGTGCCAGCAGCGGGCGGGACACTGAAGCTTTCTTT.

The CDR3 nucleotides are TGTGCCACCAGCCCGCGACAGGGGAATGAGCAGTTCTTC. Protein sequence: CATSPRQGNEQFF. V gene TRBV15 combines with J gene TRBJ2-1; 8 nucleotides line up with TRBD1. In germline, CDR1 is LNHNV, CDR2 YYDKDF (reference sequence). The CDR3 totals 13 residues. J lost 7 bases, V lost 5 bases, and 4 bases had no gene match.

This clone was observed at least ten times. V is TRBV4-1 and J is TRBJ2-1, with D perhaps given as TRBD1 or TRBD2 (5 bases each). Trimming cost V 1 base and J 2 bases, with 12 bases left between them. Germline V gene lookup returns CDR1 MGHRA and CDR2 YSYEKL. CDR3 size: 16 residues. The CDR3 here is CASSQGWGPTYNEQFF. The CDR3 DNA sequence: TGCGCCAGCAGCCAAGGTTGGGGACCCACCTACAATGAGCAGTTCTTC.

On this clone: Other DNA sequences in the same sample also yield this CDR3. This rearrangement joins TRBV28 to TRBJ2-1, with D perhaps TRBD2 (5 bases). Trimming removed 6 bases from V and 7 bases from J, with 16 bases in between. Germline V CDR1 and CDR2: MDHEN, SYDVKM. The CDR3 loop spans 14 amino acids. CDR3 loop: CASSHRRGSNEQFF. Written as DNA, the CDR3 is TGTGCCAGCAGCCACCGACGGGGTTCAAATGAGCAGTTCTTC.